A selection of T cell receptor beta chains follows, all from one sample in a study of shared clonotypes between healthy human individuals. The repertoire was sequenced with immunoSEQ multiplex PCR; TCRdb's copy has only in-frame clones and lacks some. The profile shows about 1.5 million clones, nearly 99% of them singletons. The sample comprised naive CD4+ T cells sorted from blood. Receptors were obtained from a man between 25 and 39 years old in good health. Each CDR3 is given with its conserved first and last residue. The order of the fields is J gene, D gene, V gene, CDR3 protein, CDR3 DNA. A D gene is named only where the DNA matches it firmly.

j_gene: TRBJ2-3
d_gene: NA
v_gene: TRBV5-1
CDR3aa: CASSLVRAQTDTQYF
CDR3nt: TGCGCCAGCAGCTTGGTTCGGGCTCAGACAGATACGCAGTATTTT

j_gene: TRBJ2-7
d_gene: NA
v_gene: TRBV19
CDR3aa: CASSIQGGGEQYF
CDR3nt: TGTGCCAGTAGTATTCAGGGTGGGGGCGAGCAGTACTTC

j_gene: TRBJ1-5
d_gene: NA
v_gene: TRBV7-9
CDR3aa: CASSSDSSNQPQHF
CDR3nt: TGTGCCAGCAGCTCGGACAGTAGCAATCAGCCCCAGCATTTT

j_gene: TRBJ1-1
d_gene: TRBD1
v_gene: TRBV29-1
CDR3aa: CSVSPAGGRTEAFF
CDR3nt: TGCAGCGTTTCCCCCGCAGGGGGGCGGACTGAAGCTTTCTTT

j_gene: TRBJ2-1
d_gene: TRBD2
v_gene: TRBV7-9
CDR3aa: CASTRGGLALTYNEQFF
CDR3nt: TGTGCCAGCACCCGGGGTGGACTAGCGTTAACCTACAATGAGCAGTTCTTC

j_gene: TRBJ1-1
d_gene: TRBD1
v_gene: TRBV19
CDR3aa: CASSTHRGNHGEAFF
CDR3nt: TGTGCCAGTAGTACTCACAGGGGGAATCACGGTGAAGCTTTCTTT

j_gene: TRBJ2-3
d_gene: NA
v_gene: TRBV2
CDR3aa: CASSEGNTQYF
CDR3nt: TGTGCCAGCAGTGAGGGGAATACGCAGTATTTT

j_gene: TRBJ2-1
d_gene: NA
v_gene: TRBV18
CDR3aa: CASSPGYEQFF
CDR3nt: TGTGCCAGCTCACCTGGGTATGAGCAGTTCTTC

j_gene: TRBJ1-1
d_gene: TRBD1
v_gene: TRBV6-5
CDR3aa: CASRLTGGRAFF
CDR3nt: TGTGCCAGCAGGCTGACAGGGGGTCGGGCTTTCTTT

j_gene: TRBJ2-1
d_gene: NA
v_gene: TRBV2
CDR3aa: CASSVVRKNEQFF
CDR3nt: TGTGCCAGCAGTGTTGTCAGAAAGAATGAGCAGTTCTTC

j_gene: TRBJ1-4
d_gene: NA
v_gene: TRBV18
CDR3aa: CASSPGAGYNEKLFF
CDR3nt: TGTGCCAGCTCACCCGGGGCAGGGTATAATGAAAAACTGTTTTTT

j_gene: TRBJ2-2
d_gene: NA
v_gene: TRBV5-1
CDR3aa: CASSIEAGSGELFF
CDR3nt: TGCGCCAGCAGCATCGAGGCCGGGTCCGGGGAGCTGTTTTTT

j_gene: TRBJ2-1
d_gene: TRBD2
v_gene: TRBV9
CDR3aa: CASSALAASYNEQFF
CDR3nt: TGTGCCAGCTCCGCCCTAGCGGCCTCCTACAATGAGCAGTTCTTC

j_gene: TRBJ2-7
d_gene: NA
v_gene: TRBV5-5
CDR3aa: CASSLVRVREQYF
CDR3nt: TGTGCCAGCAGCTTGGTTCGGGTGCGGGAGCAGTACTTC

j_gene: TRBJ2-1
d_gene: TRBD1
v_gene: TRBV28
CDR3aa: CASSTSLPGQGFYNEQFF
CDR3nt: TGTGCCAGCAGTACATCTCTACCGGGACAGGGATTTTACAATGAGCAGTTCTTC

j_gene: TRBJ1-2
d_gene: NA
v_gene: TRBV20-1
CDR3aa: CSAWDQRGYTF
CDR3nt: TGCAGTGCTTGGGACCAACGTGGCTACACCTTC

j_gene: TRBJ2-1
d_gene: NA
v_gene: TRBV6-6
CDR3aa: CASSYQGWDNEQFF
CDR3nt: TGTGCCAGCAGTTACCAGGGGTGGGACAATGAGCAGTTCTTC

j_gene: TRBJ1-3
d_gene: NA
v_gene: TRBV10-3
CDR3aa: CAISEVGSGNTIYF
CDR3nt: TGTGCCATCAGTGAAGTGGGATCTGGAAACACCATATATTTT

j_gene: TRBJ2-5
d_gene: NA
v_gene: TRBV6-6
CDR3aa: CASSTGSETQYF
CDR3nt: TGTGCCAGCAGCACAGGGTCAGAGACCCAGTACTTC

j_gene: TRBJ1-4
d_gene: TRBD1
v_gene: TRBV11-2
CDR3aa: CASSPGQGYEKLFF
CDR3nt: TGTGCCAGCAGCCCGGGACAGGGATATGAAAAACTGTTTTTT

j_gene: TRBJ2-1
d_gene: TRBD2
v_gene: TRBV5-4
CDR3aa: CASRPAGTPYNEQFF
CDR3nt: TGTGCCAGCAGGCCAGCGGGGACCCCCTACAATGAGCAGTTCTTC

j_gene: TRBJ1-1
d_gene: TRBD1
v_gene: TRBV18
CDR3aa: CASSSGTGEAFF
CDR3nt: TGTGCCAGCTCATCCGGGACAGGGGAGGCTTTCTTT

j_gene: TRBJ2-3
d_gene: TRBD2
v_gene: TRBV18
CDR3aa: CASSPGLAGGPSDTQYF
CDR3nt: TGTGCCAGCTCACCAGGGCTAGCGGGAGGGCCTTCAGATACGCAGTATTTT